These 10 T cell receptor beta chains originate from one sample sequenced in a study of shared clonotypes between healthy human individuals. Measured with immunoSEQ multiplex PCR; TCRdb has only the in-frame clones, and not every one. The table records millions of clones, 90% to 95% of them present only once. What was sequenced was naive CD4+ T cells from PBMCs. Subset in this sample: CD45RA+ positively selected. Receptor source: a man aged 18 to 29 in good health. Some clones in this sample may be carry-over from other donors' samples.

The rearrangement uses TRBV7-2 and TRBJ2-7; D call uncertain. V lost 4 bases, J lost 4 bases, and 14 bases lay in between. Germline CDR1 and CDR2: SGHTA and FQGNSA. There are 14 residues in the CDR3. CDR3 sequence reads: CASSSGIAYYEQYF. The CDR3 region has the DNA TGTGCCAGCAGCTCCGGAATAGCCTATTACGAGCAGTACTTC. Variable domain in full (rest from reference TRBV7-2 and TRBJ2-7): GAGVSQSPSNKVTEKGKDVELRCDPISGHTALYWYRQSLGQGLEFLIYFQGNSAPDKSGLPSDRFSAERTGGSVSTLTIQRTQQEDSAVYLCASSSGIAYYEQYFGPGTRLTVT.

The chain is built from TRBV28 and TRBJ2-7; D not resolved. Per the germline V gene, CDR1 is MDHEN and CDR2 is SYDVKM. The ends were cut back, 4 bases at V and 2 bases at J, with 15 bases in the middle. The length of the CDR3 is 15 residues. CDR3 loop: CASSSPADQTYEQYF. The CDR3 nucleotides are TGTGCCAGCAGTTCTCCGGCCGATCAAACCTACGAGCAGTACTTC.

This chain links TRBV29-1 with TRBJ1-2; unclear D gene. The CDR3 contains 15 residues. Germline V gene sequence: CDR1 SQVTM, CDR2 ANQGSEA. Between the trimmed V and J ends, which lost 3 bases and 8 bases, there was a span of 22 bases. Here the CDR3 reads CSVDPQWRGPGGYTF. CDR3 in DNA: TGCAGCGTTGACCCCCAATGGCGAGGGCCGGGGGGCTACACCTTC.

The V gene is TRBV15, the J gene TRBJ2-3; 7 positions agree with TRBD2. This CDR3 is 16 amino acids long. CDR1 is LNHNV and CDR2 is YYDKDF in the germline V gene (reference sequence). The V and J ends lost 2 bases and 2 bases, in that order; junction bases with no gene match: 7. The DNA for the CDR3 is TGTGCCACCAGCAGAAATGCGGGAGCGACCACAGATACGCAGTATTTT. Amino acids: CATSRNAGATTDTQYF.

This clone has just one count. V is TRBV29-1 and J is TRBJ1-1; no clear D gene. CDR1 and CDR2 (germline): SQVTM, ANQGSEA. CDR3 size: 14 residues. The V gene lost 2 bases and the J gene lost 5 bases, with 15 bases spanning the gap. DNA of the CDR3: TGCAGCGTTGAACCTATTTTCATGAGGACTGAAGCTTTCTTT. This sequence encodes CSVEPIFMRTEAFF.

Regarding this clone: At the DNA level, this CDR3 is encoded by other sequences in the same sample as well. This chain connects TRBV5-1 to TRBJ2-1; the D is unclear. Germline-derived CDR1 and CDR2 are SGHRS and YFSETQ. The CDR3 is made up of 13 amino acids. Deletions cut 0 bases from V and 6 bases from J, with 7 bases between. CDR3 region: CASSLESLNEQFF. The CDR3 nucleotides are TGCGCCAGCAGCTTGGAATCACTCAATGAGCAGTTCTTC.

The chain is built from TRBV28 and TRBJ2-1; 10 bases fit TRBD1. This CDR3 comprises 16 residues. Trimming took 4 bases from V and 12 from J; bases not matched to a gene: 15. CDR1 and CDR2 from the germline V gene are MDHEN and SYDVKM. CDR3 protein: CASSSMGQGFSRGQFF. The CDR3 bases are TGTGCCAGCAGTTCCATGGGACAGGGGTTTTCGAGAGGGCAGTTCTTC.

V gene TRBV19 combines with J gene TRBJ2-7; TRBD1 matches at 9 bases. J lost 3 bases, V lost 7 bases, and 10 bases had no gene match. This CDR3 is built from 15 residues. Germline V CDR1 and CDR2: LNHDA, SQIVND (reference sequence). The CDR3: CASMAPGQGVYEQYF. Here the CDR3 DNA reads TGTGCCAGTATGGCCCCGGGACAGGGCGTCTACGAGCAGTACTTC.

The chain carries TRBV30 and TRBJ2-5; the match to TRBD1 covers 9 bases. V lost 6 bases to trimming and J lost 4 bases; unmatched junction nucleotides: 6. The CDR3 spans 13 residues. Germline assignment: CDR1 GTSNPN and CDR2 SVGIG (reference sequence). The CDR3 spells CACRRTGVETQYF. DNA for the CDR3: TGTGCCTGCCGACGGACAGGGGTAGAGACCCAGTACTTC.

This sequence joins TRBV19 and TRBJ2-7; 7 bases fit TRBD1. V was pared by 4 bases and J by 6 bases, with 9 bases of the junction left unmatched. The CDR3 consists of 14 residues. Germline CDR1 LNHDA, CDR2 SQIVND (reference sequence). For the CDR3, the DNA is TGTGCCAGTAGTAACCGGGACAGTTATCTCGAGCAGTACTTC. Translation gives CASSNRDSYLEQYF.